This T cell receptor (beta chain) was captured in a study of tumor and adjacent non-tumor tissue in lung cancer. Overall study: Aged about 30 to 76 years, patients included about 11 men and about 5 women with stage I to III disease. The study, taken as a whole, reports: In normal lung, the top 100 clones were significantly more dominant than in tumor. Significantly higher TCR diversity was found in tumor than normal lung.

Remarks on this clonotype: The antigen is undetermined. The junction departs from the called germline gene at one end, perhaps through a read error.

Three rounds of nested PCR, following a modified ARM-PCR protocol, produced the TCRbeta library. Via MiXCR, TCRdb re-called the multiplex PCR reads, giving one row per CDR3 protein. This table has tens of thousands of distinct CDR3 sequences, about 56% appearing once. CDR3 size: 15 residues. No cell sorting was done before RNA was extracted from the tissue. More than 3 cm separated this lung sample from the edge of the tumor. Chemotherapy-naive patients with new lung cancer underwent thoracic surgery in China, August–late 2014. Source material: distant non-tumor lung tissue. This chain links TRBV12-3 or TRBV12-4 with TRBJ2-7; D is undetermined. The receptor's source is a man between 70 and 80 years old with non-small cell lung cancer. This chain's CDR3 is CASSFGYHISYEQYF. The CDR3 DNA sequence: TGTGCCAGCAGTTTTGGGTACCACATCTCCTATGAGCAGTACTTC.